These 18 T cell receptor beta chains share one sample of origin, sequenced in a study of T cells after yellow fever vaccination. Each CDR3 protein is one row after TCRdb ran MiXCR on the 5' RACE reads. This sample yields 170,000 or so distinct CDR3 sequences, of which about a tenth are seen a single time; 35% to 40% belongs to the top ten. Material: CD8+ T cells sorted from PBMCs, obtained 45 days after the yellow fever booster vaccination. The receptors stem from a man aged 18 to 29 who received the YFV17D yellow fever vaccine.

This clonotype was counted a few times. The gene calls are TRBV10-2 and TRBJ2-2; no clear D. This CDR3 has 14 amino acids. Germline V gene lookup returns CDR1 WSHSY and CDR2 SAAADI. Trimming pared 4 bases from V and 3 bases from J, leaving 9 bases between. The CDR3 here is CASSVFSDTGELFF. The CDR3 nucleotides are TGCGCCAGCAGTGTTTTCTCGGACACCGGGGAGCTGTTTTTT.

The chain joins TRBV24-1 to TRBJ2-3; D ambiguous. The V gene lost 1 base and the J gene lost 5 bases, with 15 bases spanning the gap. The CDR3 consists of 16 residues. Germline lookup yields CDR1 KGHDR and CDR2 SFDVKD. DNA of the CDR3: TGTGCCACCAGTGATTTTAAGAACAGTCTAAGAGATACGCAGTATTTT. Its protein product is CATSDFKNSLRDTQYF.

The genes are TRBV7-9 and TRBJ2-3; weak D call: TRBD2 (6 bases). V lost 2 bases and J lost 4, with 16 bases in between. Germline CDR1 is SEHNR and CDR2 is FQNEAQ (reference sequence). The CDR3 spans 16 residues. This chain's CDR3 is CASSLIVGTGADTQYF. As DNA, the CDR3 is TGTGCCAGCAGCTTAATTGTAGGGACTGGGGCAGATACGCAGTATTTT. The entire variable domain, with the rest obtained from reference TRBV7-9 and TRBJ2-3, is as follows: DTGVSQNPRHKITKRGQNVTFRCDPISEHNRLYWYRQTLGQGPEFLTYFQNEAQLEKSRLLSDRFSAERPKGSFSTLEIQRTEQGDSAMYLCASSLIVGTGADTQYFGPGTRLTVL.

This clonotype was seen at least ten times. The chain recombines TRBV7-8 with TRBJ2-4; a possible D gene is TRBD1 (6 bases). The CDR3 consists of 18 residues. V was trimmed by 4 bases and J by 0 bases, leaving 19 bases between them. Germline assignment: CDR1 SGHVS and CDR2 FQNEAQ. The CDR3 sequence is CASSSDPDWGLAKNIQYF. DNA of the CDR3: TGTGCCAGCAGCTCGGACCCCGATTGGGGGCTAGCCAAAAACATTCAGTACTTC.

This clonotype occurred a few times. The chain joins TRBV6-4 to TRBJ2-1; TRBD2 might be the D (6 bases). This CDR3 comprises 13 residues. Germline V gene sequence: CDR1 MRHNA, CDR2 SNTAGT. Trimming left V 6 bases short and J 7 bases short, with 13 bases between. CDR3 sequence: CASSPYGGNEQFF. Here the CDR3 DNA reads TGTGCCAGCAGCCCGTATGGGGGGAATGAGCAGTTCTTC.

The V gene is TRBV4-1, the J gene TRBJ1-6; D unresolved. CDR1 MGHRA and CDR2 YSYEKL come from the germline V gene. V lost 1 base and J 12 bases, leaving 10 bases between the germline ends. This CDR3 contains 13 residues. The CDR3 loop is CASSQALYQPLHF. DNA of the CDR3: TGCGCCAGCAGCCAAGCGCTCTACCAACCCCTCCACTTT.

The chain has TRBV6-2 or TRBV6-3 and TRBJ2-2, with D unresolved. V dropped 6 bases and J dropped 0 bases, with 17 bases sitting between them. The CDR3 consists of 17 residues. The germline gives CDR1 MNHEY, CDR2 SVGEGT. CDR3: CASSRYFHTSNTGELFF. CDR3 sequence (DNA): TGTGCCAGCAGCCGGTACTTTCACACATCGAACACCGGGGAGCTGTTTTTT.

This clonotype was seen a handful of times. The chain employs TRBV5-1 and TRBJ1-1; D might be TRBD1 (6 bases). V dropped 0 bases and J dropped 0 bases, with 12 bases sitting between them. The CDR3 extends over 16 amino acids. Germline V lookup: CDR1 SGHRS, CDR2 YFSETQ. The CDR3 loop reads CASSLGRGELNTEAFF. The CDR3 DNA follows: TGCGCCAGCAGCTTGGGGAGGGGGGAATTGAACACTGAAGCTTTCTTT.

This clonotype was detected ten times or more. Mismatch with germline at one junction end may stem from a read error. V is TRBV29-1 and J is TRBJ2-1, with TRBD2 as a possible D gene (6 bases). The germline CDR1 and CDR2 sequences are SQVTM and ANQGSEA. This CDR3 comprises 12 residues. The CDR3 spells CSPLLGGNGQFF. CDR3 nucleotide sequence: TGCAGCCCCCTCCTGGGAGGCAATGGGCAGTTCTTC.

This clonotype was counted a few times. V usage is TRBV11-2 and J usage is TRBJ2-2; no firm D call. Looked up from germline, CDR1 is SGHAT and CDR2 is FQNNGV. Trimming shortened V by 2 bases and J by 7 bases, and 11 bases separated the two germline ends. There are 14 residues in the CDR3. The CDR3 coding sequence is TGTGCCAGCAGCTTAAACAGTAAAAGCGGGGAGCTGTTTTTT. Its translation: CASSLNSKSGELFF.

This clonotype was picked up a small number of times. The chain is built from TRBV6-2 or TRBV6-3 and TRBJ1-2; D gene ambiguous. CDR1 is MNHEY, CDR2 SVGEGT, per germline. Trimming pared 2 bases from V and 6 bases from J, leaving 16 bases between. The CDR3 extends over 15 amino acids. The CDR3 protein is CASSYIPDQPNGYTF. DNA of the CDR3: TGTGCCAGCAGTTACATTCCTGATCAACCTAATGGCTACACCTTC.

V is TRBV11-2 and J is TRBJ2-7; possibly TRBD2 for D (6 bases). The CDR3 is made up of 16 amino acids. Germline lookup yields CDR1 SGHAT and CDR2 FQNNGV. Between the trimmed V and J ends, which lost 2 bases and 2 bases, there was a span of 16 bases. The CDR3, as DNA: TGTGCCAGCAGCTTACCACCAGGGAGGCGGACCTACGAGCAGTACTTC. Protein sequence: CASSLPPGRRTYEQYF.

This clonotype was seen a handful of times. A junction boundary mismatches the germline segment, possibly from a read error. V usage is TRBV3-1 and J usage is TRBJ2-7; TRBD2 is a possible D gene (6 bases). The CDR3 is 12 residues long. Per germline, CDR1 LGHDT and CDR2 YNNKEL (reference sequence). This CDR3 reads CASSQSGWGLDF. The CDR3 DNA reads as TGTGCCAGCAGCCAGTCCGGCTGGGGACTGGACTTC.

This clonotype showed up just a few times. The chain combines TRBV5-5 with TRBJ2-7, with 8 bases aligning to TRBD1. The CDR3 loop spans 16 amino acids. After removal of 0 bases from V and 2 bases from J, the junction contained 7 bases not matched to a gene. Per germline, CDR1 SGHKS and CDR2 YYEKEE (reference sequence). CDR3 nucleotide sequence: TGTGCCAGCAGCTTGGAATGGCCGGGACAGGCCTACGAGCAGTACGTC. This codes for CASSLEWPGQAYEQYV.

The gene calls are TRBV6-5 and TRBJ2-4, with D possibly being TRBD1 (6 bases). The germline gives CDR1 MNHEY, CDR2 SVGAGI. The CDR3 spans 14 residues. V was cut by 2 bases and J by 5 bases, with 10 bases left in between. The CDR3 DNA reads TGTGCCAGCAGTTACGTGCAGGGGCAAAACATTCAGTACTTC. Its protein is CASSYVQGQNIQYF.

The rearrangement joins TRBV4-2 to TRBJ2-7, with D possibly being TRBD1 or TRBD2 (5 bases each). The V end was cut by 4 bases, the J end by 4 bases, with 23 bases between. The CDR3 is 17 amino acids. Germline V gene data show CDR1 as LGHNA and CDR2 as YNFKEQ. The CDR3 loop reads CASSLSPYPRDPYEQYV. The CDR3 region has the DNA TGTGCCAGCAGCCTAAGCCCATACCCCAGGGACCCATACGAGCAGTACGTC.

This clonotype was recorded a few times. The rearrangement links TRBV7-2 to TRBJ2-7, with D possibly called TRBD1 or TRBD2 (5 bases each). Germline V gene sequence: CDR1 SGHTA, CDR2 FQGNSA. The CDR3 is made up of 15 amino acids. Trimming removed 2 bases from V and 5 bases from J, with 16 bases in between. The CDR3: CASSLFIEGINEQYF. The CDR3, as DNA: TGTGCCAGCAGCTTATTTATCGAGGGGATCAACGAGCAGTACTTC. The full variable domain, in which reference TRBV7-2 and TRBJ2-7 provide the parts outside the CDR3, is GAGVSQSPSNKVTEKGKDVELRCDPISGHTALYWYRQSLGQGLEFLIYFQGNSAPDKSGLPSDRFSAERTGGSVSTLTIQRTQQEDSAVYLCASSLFIEGINEQYFGPGTRLTVT.

The table lists this clonotype with many counts. The chain is built from TRBV24-1 and TRBJ2-7; a weak D match, TRBD1 (5 bases). CDR3 length: 14 amino acids. V was clipped by 5 bases and J by 5 bases, with 15 bases between them. Per germline, CDR1 KGHDR and CDR2 SFDVKD. The CDR3 region is CATSASTVFDEQYF. The CDR3, as DNA: TGTGCCACCAGTGCCTCGACAGTGTTCGACGAGCAGTACTTC.